The present T cell receptor (beta chain) was sequenced within a study of blood T cell repertoires in COVID-19. For the study at large: COVID-19 samples from acute and convalescent phases originated in the United States, Italy and Spain. PBMCs, B-cell-depleted T cells, or T cells provided the cDNA or gDNA that made up the material.

There are 15 residues in the CDR3. V gave up 6 bases and J gave up 2 bases, with 16 bases separating them. From germline, CDR1 is MNHEY and CDR2 SVGEGT. Measured with immunoSEQ multiplex PCR; TCRdb has only the in-frame clones, and not every one. The top ten clones hold roughly 8% of a sample with more than 200,000 clones, approximately 85% of them seen once. Seattle cases were enrolled at active infection and followed longitudinally. This sequence was found in a woman aged 80 or older with COVID-19, enrolled during active disease. Sequenced: peripheral blood. The chain joins TRBV6-2 or TRBV6-3 to TRBJ2-5, with D possibly matching TRBD1 (6 bases). The CDR3: CASSTKTGLQETQYF. The CDR3 DNA sequence: TGTGCCAGCAGCACGAAGACAGGTCTTCAAGAGACCCAGTACTTC.